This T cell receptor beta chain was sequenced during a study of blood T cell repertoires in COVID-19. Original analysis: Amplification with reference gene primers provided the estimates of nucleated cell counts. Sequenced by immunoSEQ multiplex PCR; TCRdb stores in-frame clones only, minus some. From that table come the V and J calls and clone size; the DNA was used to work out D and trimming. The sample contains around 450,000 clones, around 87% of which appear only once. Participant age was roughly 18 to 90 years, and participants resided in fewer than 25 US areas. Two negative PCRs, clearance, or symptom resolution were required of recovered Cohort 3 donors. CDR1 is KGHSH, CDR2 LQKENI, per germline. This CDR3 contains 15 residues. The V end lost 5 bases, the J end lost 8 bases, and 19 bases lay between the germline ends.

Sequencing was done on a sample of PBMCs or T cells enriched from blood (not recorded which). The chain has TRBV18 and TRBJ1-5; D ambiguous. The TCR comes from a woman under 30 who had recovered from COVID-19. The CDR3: CASSSDLPDGEPQHF. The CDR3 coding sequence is TGTGCCAGCTCATCCGACCTTCCGGACGGGGAGCCCCAGCATTTT.